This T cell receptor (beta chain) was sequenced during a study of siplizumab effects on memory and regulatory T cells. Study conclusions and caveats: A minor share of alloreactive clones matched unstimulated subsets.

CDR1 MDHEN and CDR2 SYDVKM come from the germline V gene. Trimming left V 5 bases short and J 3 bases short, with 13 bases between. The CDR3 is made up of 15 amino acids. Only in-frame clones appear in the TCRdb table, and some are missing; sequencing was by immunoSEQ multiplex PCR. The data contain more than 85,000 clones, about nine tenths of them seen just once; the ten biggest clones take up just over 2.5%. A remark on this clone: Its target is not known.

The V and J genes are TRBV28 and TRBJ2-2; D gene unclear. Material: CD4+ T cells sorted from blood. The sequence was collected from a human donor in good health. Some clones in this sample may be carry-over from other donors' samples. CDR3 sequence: CASSIGRIHTGELFF. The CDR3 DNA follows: TGTGCCAGCAGTATAGGACGGATTCACACCGGGGAGCTGTTTTTT.